Reported below is one T cell receptor (beta chain). This clonotype has just a few counts. This clone's antigen is unknown. Per-base qualities were not stored, and no clone one base away is much larger. Looking up the germline V gene yields CDR1 MNHEY and CDR2 SVGAGI. V sheds 0 bases and J sheds 7 bases, leaving 19 bases between their ends. The CDR3 sequence holds 16 residues, the cysteine and phenylalanine included. The retained sequence is limited to the CDR3, 48 bases, with the frame set at the first base. Every donor in the study was a healthy Caucasian. Miltenyi CD45RO+ enrichment and human naive T-cell isolation kits were used to isolate memory (CD45RO+) and naive T cells from PBMC. Libraries came from 5' RACE. Sequencing instrument: Illumina HiSeq 2000. Template switching added a universal primer binding site, and the final cDNA carried a unique molecular identifier that allowed TCR cDNA molecules to be counted accurately. First-strand cDNA for TCR alpha and beta chains was synthesized from specific primers in the conserved constant-segment region. To control for contamination, every cDNA library was double barcoded, receiving both a SMART-Mk sample barcode and Illumina barcodes. Two successive PCR steps introduced TruSeq adapter sequences along with Illumina sample barcodes. The Illumina HiSeq platform was used with custom primers to sequence TCR alpha and beta cDNA libraries. The source study handled its data this way. MiGEC processed the raw reads to extract unique molecular identifiers, while MiXCR was used to determine the CDR3 positions. For each individual, recombination models were inferred using an EM algorithm with the repgenHMM and IGoR tools. Shared clonotypes were analyzed with the tcR package in R, and sharing was normalized by the product of cloneset sizes. Out-of-frame nonproductive sequences were analyzed to study raw recombination free of thymic and clonal selection effects. TCRdb's own reprocessing of the public reads used fastp at Q25 and MiXCR and kept productive beta chains. Rows are combined by CDR3 protein, so each entry shows the most common genes and DNA. These V and J calls originate from TCRdb's pipeline instead of the authors' own analysis. The sample table holds hundreds of thousands of distinct CDR3 sequences, of which roughly a tenth were seen once. Of the sample, 5% to 5.5% falls within the top ten clones.

This sample is drawn from a study of identical twins (TCRdb year 2016). A note on the overall study: To test whether fetal clonotypes persist, the study used deep sequencing on TCR alpha and beta repertoires from monozygotic twins, unrelated adults of various ages, and cord blood. Replicate twin experiments were performed at different times using different library preparation protocols to rule out contamination. What the authors observed across the whole study: Compared with coincidental sharing between unrelated individuals, an excess of low generation-probability sequences was observed among out-of-frame TCR alpha sequences shared between twins. Zero-insertion analyses could be partly confounded by invariant T cells such as MAIT and iNKT, though diverse VJ usage argued against such confounding for most clonotypes. Recombination models systematically underestimated out-of-frame TCR alpha sharing in monozygotic twins but agreed with sharing between unrelated individuals. The excess sharing between twins in beta out-of-frame sequences was weaker because fewer shared sequences reduced the signal-to-noise ratio. Because the same donors could not be followed over many years, the conclusions relied on cross-sectional statistical analysis. Abundant cord blood beta clonotypes had fewer insertions, young adult naive repertoires showed a similar but weaker trend, and memory repertoires showed no such trend.

The specimen was memory (CD45RO+) T cells sorted from blood. What this sample's cell subset or site label stands for: CD45RO+ enriched T cells. The sequence was obtained from a woman between 18 and 30 years old in good health. The rearrangement combines TRBV6-5 with TRBJ2-7; the D gene assignment is ambiguous. The CDR3 loop reads CASSYSGTSGSEEQYF. The DNA reads as follows: TGTGCCAGCAGTTACTCGGGTACCTCAGGCTCGGAAGAGCAGTACTTC.